Included here is one TCR beta chain sequence, with context. Participant-given clinical history determined each cohort assignment. As originally analysed: Reference gene primer amplification gave estimated nucleated cell counts. Sequencing was performed with immunoSEQ multiplex PCR; in TCRdb, only in-frame clones are kept and a portion is missing. V and J calls plus clone size are reproduced from that table; the DNA served to infer D and trimming. This table holds 310,000 or so clones, 87% found once. The data are from a study of blood T cell repertoires in COVID-19. The CDR3 totals 16 residues. Trimming removed 3 bases from V and 4 bases from J; junction bases left unmatched: 11. Germline CDR1 reads GTSNPN; CDR2 reads SVGIG (reference sequence).

The sample comprised PBMCs or T cells enriched from blood (not recorded which). The J gene is TRBJ1-2, the V gene TRBV30; TRBD1 matches 10 bases. This sequence was found in a woman in her 30s who had recovered from COVID-19. The CDR3 reads CAWRYPGQGLSYGYTF. The CDR3 DNA follows: TGTGCCTGGAGATATCCGGGACAGGGGCTTTCCTATGGCTACACCTTC.